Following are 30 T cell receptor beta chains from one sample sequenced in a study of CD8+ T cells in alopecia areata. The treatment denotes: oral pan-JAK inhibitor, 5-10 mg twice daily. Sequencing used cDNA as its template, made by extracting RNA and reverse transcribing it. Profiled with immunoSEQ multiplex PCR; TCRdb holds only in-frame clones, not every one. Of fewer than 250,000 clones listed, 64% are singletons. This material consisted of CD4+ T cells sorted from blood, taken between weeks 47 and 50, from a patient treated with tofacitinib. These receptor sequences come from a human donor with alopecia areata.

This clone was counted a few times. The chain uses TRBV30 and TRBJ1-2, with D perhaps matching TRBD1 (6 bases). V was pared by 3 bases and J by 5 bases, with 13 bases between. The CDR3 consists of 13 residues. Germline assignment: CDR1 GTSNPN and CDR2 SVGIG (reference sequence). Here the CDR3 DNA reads TGTGCCTGGAGCGGAGTGCAGGGGTATGGCTACACCTTC. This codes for CAWSGVQGYGYTF.

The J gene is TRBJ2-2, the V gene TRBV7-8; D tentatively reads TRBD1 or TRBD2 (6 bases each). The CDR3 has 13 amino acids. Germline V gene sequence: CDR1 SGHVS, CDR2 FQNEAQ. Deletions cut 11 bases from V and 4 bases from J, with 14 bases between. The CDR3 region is CAQGSGPTGELFF. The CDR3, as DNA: TGTGCCCAGGGGAGCGGGCCCACCGGGGAGCTGTTTTTT. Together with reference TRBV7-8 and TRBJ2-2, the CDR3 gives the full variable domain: GAGVSQSPRYKVAKRGQDVALRCDPISGHVSLFWYQQALGQGPEFLTYFQNEAQLDKSGLPSDRFFAERPEGSVSTLKIQRTQQEDSAVYLCAQGSGPTGELFFGEGSRLTVL.

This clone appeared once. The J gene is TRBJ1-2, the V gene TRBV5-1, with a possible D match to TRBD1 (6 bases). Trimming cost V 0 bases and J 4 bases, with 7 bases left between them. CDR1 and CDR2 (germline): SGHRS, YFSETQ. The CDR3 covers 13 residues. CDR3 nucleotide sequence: TGCGCCAGCAGCTTGGGGACAGTCTATGGCTACACCTTC. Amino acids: CASSLGTVYGYTF.

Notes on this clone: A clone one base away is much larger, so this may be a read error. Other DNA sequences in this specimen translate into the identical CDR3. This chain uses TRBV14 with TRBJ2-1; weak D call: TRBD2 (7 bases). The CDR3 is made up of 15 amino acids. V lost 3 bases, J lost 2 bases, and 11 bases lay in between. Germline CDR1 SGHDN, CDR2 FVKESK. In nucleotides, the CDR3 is TGTGCCAGCAGCCAGGGCGGGGGCCCCTACAATGAGCAGTTCTTC. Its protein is CASSQGGGPYNEQFF.

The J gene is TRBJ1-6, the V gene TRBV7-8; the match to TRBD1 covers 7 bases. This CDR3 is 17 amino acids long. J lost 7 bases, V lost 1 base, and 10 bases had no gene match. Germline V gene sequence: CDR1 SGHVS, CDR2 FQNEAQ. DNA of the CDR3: TGTGCCAGCAGCTTAGGGGTAGGGGGCACCGCGAATTCACCCCTCCACTTT. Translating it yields CASSLGVGGTANSPLHF.

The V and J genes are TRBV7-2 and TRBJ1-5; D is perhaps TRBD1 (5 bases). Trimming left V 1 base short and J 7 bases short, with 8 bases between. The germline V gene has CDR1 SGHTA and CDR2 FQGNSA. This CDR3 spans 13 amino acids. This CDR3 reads CASSLEGTQPQHF. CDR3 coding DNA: TGTGCCAGCAGCTTAGAGGGGACCCAGCCCCAGCATTTT.

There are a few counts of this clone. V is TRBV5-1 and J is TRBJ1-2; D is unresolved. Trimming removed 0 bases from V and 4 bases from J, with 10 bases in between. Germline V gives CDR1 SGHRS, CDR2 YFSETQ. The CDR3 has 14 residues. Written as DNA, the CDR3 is TGCGCCAGCAGCTTGGCAGGACCCACCTATGGCTACACCTTC. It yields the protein CASSLAGPTYGYTF.

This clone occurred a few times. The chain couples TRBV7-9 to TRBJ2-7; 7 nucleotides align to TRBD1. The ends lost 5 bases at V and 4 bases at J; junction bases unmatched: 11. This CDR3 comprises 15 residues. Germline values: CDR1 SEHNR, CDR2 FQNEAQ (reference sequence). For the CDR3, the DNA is TGTGCCAGCAGCCCTCGACAGGGTTTTAATTACGAGCAGTACTTC. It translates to CASSPRQGFNYEQYF. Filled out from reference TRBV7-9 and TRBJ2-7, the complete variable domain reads DTGVSQNPRHKITKRGQNVTFRCDPISEHNRLYWYRQTLGQGPEFLTYFQNEAQLEKSRLLSDRFSAERPKGSFSTLEIQRTEQGDSAMYLCASSPRQGFNYEQYFGPGTRLTVT.

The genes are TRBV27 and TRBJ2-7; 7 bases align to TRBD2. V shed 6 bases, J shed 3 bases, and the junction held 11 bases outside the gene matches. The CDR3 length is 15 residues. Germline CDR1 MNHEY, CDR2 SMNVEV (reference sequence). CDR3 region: CASRRAGVRDYEQYF. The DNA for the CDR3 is TGTGCCAGCAGACGCGCGGGGGTCCGAGACTACGAGCAGTACTTC.

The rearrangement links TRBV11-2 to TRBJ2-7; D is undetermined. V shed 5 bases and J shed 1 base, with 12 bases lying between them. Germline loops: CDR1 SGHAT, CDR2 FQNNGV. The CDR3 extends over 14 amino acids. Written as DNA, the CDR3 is TGTGCCAGCAGCCACCTGGTGCTTTCCTACGAGCAGTACTTC. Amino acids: CASSHLVLSYEQYF.

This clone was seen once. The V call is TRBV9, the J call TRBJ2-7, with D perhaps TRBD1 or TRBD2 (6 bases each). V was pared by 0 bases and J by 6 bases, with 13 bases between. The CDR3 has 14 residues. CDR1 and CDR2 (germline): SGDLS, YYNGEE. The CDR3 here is CASSVGGAALEQYF. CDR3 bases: TGTGCCAGCAGCGTAGGGGGGGCTGCGCTCGAGCAGTACTTC.

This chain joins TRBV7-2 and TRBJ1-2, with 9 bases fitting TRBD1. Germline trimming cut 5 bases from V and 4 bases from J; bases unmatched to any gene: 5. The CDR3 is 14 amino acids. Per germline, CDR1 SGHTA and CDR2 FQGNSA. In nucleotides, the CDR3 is TGTGCCAGCAGCGTAACGGACAGGGGCTATGGCTACACCTTC. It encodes CASSVTDRGYGYTF.

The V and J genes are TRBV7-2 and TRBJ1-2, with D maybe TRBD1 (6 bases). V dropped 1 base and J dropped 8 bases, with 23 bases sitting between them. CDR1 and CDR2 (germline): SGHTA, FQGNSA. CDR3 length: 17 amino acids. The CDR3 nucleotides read TGTGCCAGCAGCTTAGAGGCGCAGGGGAAAGGGTCGAGCGGCTACACCTTC. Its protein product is CASSLEAQGKGSSGYTF.

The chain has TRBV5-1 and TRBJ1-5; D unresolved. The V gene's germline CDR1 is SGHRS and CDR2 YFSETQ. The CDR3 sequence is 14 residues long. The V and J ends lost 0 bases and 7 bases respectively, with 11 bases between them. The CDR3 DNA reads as TGCGCCAGCAGCTTGGGGGATCTCGGACAGCCCCAGCATTTT. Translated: CASSLGDLGQPQHF.

Written as DNA, the CDR3 is TGTGCCAGCAGTGAATTTCTGGCAGGGGGCACAGATACGCAGTATTTT. Its protein product is CASSEFLAGGTDTQYF. The chain recombines TRBV25-1 with TRBJ2-3; perhaps TRBD1 as D (6 bases). Germline-derived CDR1 and CDR2 are MGHDK and SYGVNS. This CDR3 has 16 amino acids. Trimming stripped 1 base from V and 1 base from J, with 12 bases between.

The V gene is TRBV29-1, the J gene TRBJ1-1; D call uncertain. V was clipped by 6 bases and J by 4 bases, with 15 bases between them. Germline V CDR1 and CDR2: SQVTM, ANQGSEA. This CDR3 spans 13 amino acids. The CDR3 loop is CSVRRVLGTEAFF. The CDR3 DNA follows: TGCAGCGTCCGGAGGGTATTGGGCACTGAAGCTTTCTTT.

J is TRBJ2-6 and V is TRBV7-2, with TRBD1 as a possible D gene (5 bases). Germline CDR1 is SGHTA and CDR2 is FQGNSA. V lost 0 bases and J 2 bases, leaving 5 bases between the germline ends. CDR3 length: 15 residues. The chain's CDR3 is CASSLAGAGANVLTF. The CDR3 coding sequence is TGTGCCAGCAGCTTAGCAGGGGCTGGGGCCAACGTCCTGACTTTC.

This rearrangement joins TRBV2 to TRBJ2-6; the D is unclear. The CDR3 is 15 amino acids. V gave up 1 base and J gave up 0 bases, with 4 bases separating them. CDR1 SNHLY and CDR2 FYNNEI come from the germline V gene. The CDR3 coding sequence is TGTGCCAGCAGTGAAGAGCACTCTGGGGCCAACGTCCTGACTTTC. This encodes CASSEEHSGANVLTF.

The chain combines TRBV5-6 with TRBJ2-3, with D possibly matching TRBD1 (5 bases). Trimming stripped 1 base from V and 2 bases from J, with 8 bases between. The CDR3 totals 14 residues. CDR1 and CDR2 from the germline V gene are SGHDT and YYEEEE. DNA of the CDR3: TGTGCCAGCAGCTTGCAGGGCCCCACAGATACGCAGTATTTT. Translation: CASSLQGPTDTQYF.

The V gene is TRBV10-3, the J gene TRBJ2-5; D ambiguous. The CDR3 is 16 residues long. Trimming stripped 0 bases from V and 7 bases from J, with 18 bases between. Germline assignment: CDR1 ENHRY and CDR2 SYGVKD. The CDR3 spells CAISESTGSPAGTQYF. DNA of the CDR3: TGTGCCATCAGTGAGTCTACGGGCAGCCCGGCCGGGACCCAGTACTTC.

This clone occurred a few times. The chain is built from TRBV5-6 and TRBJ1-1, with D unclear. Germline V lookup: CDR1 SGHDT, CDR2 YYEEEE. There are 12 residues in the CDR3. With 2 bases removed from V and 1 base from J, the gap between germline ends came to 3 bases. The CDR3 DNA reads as TGTGCCAGCAGCTTTCAGAACACTGAAGCTTTCTTT. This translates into CASSFQNTEAFF.

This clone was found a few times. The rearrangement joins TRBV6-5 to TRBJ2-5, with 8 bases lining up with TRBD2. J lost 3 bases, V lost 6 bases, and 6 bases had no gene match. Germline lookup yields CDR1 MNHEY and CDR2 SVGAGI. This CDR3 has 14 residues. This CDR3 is CASSPGLVKETQYF. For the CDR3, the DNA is TGTGCCAGCAGCCCGGGACTAGTAAAAGAGACCCAGTACTTC.

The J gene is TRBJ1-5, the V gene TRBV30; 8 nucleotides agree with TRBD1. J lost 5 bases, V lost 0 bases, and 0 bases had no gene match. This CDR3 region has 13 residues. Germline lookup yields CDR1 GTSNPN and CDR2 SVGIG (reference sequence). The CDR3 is CAWSVTGDQPQHF. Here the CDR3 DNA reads TGTGCCTGGAGTGTGACAGGGGATCAGCCCCAGCATTTT.

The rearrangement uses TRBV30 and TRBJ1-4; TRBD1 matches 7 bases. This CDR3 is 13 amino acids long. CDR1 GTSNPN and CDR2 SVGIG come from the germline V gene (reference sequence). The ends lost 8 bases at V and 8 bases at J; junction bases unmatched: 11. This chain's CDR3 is CARGDSGAEKLFF. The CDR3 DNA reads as TGTGCCAGGGGGGACAGCGGCGCAGAAAAACTGTTTTTT.

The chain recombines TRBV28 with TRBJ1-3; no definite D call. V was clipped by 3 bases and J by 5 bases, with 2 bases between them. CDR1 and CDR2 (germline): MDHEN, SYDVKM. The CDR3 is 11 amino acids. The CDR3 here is CASSFRNTIYF. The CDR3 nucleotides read TGTGCCAGCAGTTTCCGAAACACCATATATTTT.

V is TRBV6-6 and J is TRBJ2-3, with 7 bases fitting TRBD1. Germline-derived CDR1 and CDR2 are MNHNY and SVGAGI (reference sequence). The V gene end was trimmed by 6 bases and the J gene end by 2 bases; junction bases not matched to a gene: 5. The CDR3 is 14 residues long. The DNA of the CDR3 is TGTGCCAGCAGGGGACAGAACTACACAGATACGCAGTATTTT. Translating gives CASRGQNYTDTQYF.

The CDR3: CASAGAQDQPQHF. For the CDR3, the DNA is TGTGCGTCAGCAGGGGCGCAGGATCAGCCCCAGCATTTT. The rearrangement uses TRBV19 and TRBJ1-5, with D possibly TRBD1 on 6 matching bases. Germline values: CDR1 LNHDA, CDR2 SQIVND (reference sequence). The CDR3 totals 13 residues.

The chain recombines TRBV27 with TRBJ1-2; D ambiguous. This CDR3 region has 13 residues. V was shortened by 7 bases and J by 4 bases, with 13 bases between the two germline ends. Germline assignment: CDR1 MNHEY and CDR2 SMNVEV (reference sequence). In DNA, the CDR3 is TGTGCCAGCATTTCGGCCTTTAGCTATGGCTACACCTTC. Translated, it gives CASISAFSYGYTF.

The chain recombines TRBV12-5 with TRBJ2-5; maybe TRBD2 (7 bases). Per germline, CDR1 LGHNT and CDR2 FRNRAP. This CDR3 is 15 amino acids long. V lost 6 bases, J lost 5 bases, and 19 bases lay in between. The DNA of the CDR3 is TGTGCTAGTGGCTCACCCGTAGGGGGGGACGAGACCCAGTACTTC. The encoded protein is CASGSPVGGDETQYF.

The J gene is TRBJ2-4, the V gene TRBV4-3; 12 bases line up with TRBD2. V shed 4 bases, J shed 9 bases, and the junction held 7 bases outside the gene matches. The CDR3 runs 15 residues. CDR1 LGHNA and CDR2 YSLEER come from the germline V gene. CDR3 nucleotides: TGCGCCAGCAGCCCGACTAGCGGGGGTTCGGGCATTCAGTACTTC. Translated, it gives CASSPTSGGSGIQYF.